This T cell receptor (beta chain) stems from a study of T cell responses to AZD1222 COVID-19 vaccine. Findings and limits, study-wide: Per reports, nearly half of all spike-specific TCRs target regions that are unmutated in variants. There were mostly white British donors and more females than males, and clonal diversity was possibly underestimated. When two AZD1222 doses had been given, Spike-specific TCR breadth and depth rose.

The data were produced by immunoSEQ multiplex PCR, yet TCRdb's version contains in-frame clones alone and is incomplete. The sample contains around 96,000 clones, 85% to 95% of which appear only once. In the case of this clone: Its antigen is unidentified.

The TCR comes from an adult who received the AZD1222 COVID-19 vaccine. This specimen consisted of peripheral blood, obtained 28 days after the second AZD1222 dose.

This chain's CDR3 is CASSLGSGVEAFF. CDR3 bases: TGTGCCAGCAGCTTAGGTTCTGGGGTGGAAGCTTTCTTT. V and J are TRBV7-8 and TRBJ1-1; no clear D. Trimming took 1 base from V and 8 from J, leaving 11 bases between them. This CDR3 has 13 amino acids. From germline, CDR1 is SGHVS and CDR2 FQNEAQ.